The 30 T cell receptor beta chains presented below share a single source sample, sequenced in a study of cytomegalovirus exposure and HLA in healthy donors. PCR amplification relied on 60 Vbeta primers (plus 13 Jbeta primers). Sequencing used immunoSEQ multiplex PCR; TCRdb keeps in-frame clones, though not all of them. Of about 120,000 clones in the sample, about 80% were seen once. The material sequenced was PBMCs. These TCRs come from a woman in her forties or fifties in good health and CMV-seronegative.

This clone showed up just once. The CDR3 DNA follows: TGTGCCAGCAGCCAAGATACTGGACAGGGAGCGACTGAAGCTTTCTTT. It is translated as CASSQDTGQGATEAFF. The rearrangement uses TRBV4-2 and TRBJ1-1; 8 nucleotides agree with TRBD1. J lost 5 bases, V lost 0 bases, and 8 bases had no gene match. The CDR3 covers 16 residues. CDR1 LGHNA and CDR2 YNFKEQ come from the germline V gene.

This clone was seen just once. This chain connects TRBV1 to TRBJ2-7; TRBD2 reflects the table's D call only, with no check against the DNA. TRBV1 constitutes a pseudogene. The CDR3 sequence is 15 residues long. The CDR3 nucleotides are TGCACCAGCAGCCAAGATCTGAACGAGTCCTACGAGCAGTACTTC. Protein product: CTSSQDLNESYEQYF.

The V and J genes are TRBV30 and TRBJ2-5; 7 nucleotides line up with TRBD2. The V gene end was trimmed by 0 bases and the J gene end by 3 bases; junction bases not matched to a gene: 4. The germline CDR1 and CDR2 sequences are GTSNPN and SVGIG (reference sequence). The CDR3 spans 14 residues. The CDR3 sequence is CAWSVLAGEETQYF. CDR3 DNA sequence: TGTGCCTGGAGTGTATTGGCGGGGGAAGAGACCCAGTACTTC.

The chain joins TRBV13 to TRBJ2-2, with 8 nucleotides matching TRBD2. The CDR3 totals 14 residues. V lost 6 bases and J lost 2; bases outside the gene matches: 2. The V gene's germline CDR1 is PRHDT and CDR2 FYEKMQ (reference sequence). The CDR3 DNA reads TGTGCCAGCAGAACTAGCGGAAACACCGGGGAGCTGTTTTTT. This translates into CASRTSGNTGELFF. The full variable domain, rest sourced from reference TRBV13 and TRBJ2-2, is AAGVIQSPRHLIKEKRETATLKCYPIPRHDTVYWYQQGPGQDPQFLISFYEKMQSDKGSIPDRFSAQQFSDYHSELNMSSLELGDSALYFCASRTSGNTGELFFGEGSRLTVL.

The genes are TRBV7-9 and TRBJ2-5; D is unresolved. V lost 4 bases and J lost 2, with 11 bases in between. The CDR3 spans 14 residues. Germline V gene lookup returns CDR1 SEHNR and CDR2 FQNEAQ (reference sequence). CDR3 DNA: TGTGCCAGCAGCTCCGACGGGTATCAAGAGACCCAGTACTTC. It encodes CASSSDGYQETQYF.

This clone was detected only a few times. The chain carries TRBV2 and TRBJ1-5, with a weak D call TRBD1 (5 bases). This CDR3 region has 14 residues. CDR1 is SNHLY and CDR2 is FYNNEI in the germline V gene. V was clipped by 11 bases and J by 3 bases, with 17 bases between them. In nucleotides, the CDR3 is TGTGCCTCCGAAAGGGGCCGGGCCAATCAGCCCCAGCATTTT. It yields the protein CASERGRANQPQHF. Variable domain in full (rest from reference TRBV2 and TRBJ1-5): EPEVTQTPSHQVTQMGQEVILRCVPISNHLYFYWYRQILGQKVEFLVSFYNNEISEKSEIFDDQFSVERPDGSNFTLKIRSTKLEDSAMYFCASERGRANQPQHFGDGTRLSIL.

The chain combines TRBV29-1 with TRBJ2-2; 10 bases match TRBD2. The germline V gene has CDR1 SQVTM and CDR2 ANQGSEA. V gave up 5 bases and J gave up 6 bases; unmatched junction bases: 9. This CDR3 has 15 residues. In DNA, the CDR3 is TGCAGCGTTCGTCGGGCTAGCGGGAGCTCCGGGGAGCTGTTTTTT. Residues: CSVRRASGSSGELFF.

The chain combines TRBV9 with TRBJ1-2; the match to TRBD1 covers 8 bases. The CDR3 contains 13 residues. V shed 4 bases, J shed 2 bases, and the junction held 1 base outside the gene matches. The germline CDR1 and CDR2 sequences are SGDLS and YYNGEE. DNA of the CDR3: TGTGCCAGCAGCCGGACAGGGAACTATGGCTACACCTTC. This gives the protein CASSRTGNYGYTF.

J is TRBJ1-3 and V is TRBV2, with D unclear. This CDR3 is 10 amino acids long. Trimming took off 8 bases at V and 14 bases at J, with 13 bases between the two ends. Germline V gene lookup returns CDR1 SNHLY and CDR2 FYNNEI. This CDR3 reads CASLIQSVYF. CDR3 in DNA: TGTGCCAGCCTTATACAGTCGGTATATTTT.

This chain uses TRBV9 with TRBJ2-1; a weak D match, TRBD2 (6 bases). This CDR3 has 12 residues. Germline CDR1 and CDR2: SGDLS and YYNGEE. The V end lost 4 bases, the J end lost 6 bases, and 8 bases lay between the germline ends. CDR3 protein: CASSLEGNEQFF. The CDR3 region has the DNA TGTGCCAGCAGCCTGGAGGGCAATGAGCAGTTCTTC.

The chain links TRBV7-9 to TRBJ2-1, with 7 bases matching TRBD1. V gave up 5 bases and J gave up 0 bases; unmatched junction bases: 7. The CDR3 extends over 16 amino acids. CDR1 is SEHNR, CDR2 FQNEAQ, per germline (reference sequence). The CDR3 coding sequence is TGTGCCAGCAGCACCGGGACAGTAAGCTCCTACAATGAGCAGTTCTTC. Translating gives CASSTGTVSSYNEQFF.

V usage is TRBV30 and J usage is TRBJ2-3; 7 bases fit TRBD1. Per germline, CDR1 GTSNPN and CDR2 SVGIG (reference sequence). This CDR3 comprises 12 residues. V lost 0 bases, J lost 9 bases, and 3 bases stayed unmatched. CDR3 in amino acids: CAWSVGGGTQYF. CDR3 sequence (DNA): TGTGCCTGGAGTGTAGGGGGCGGGACGCAGTATTTT.

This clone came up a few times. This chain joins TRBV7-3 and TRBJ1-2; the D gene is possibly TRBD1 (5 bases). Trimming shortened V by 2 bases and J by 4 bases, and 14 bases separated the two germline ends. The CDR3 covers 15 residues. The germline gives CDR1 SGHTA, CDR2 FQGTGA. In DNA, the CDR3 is TGTGCCAGCAGCTTAGAACCGGGGGAGAGCTATGGCTACACCTTC. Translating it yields CASSLEPGESYGYTF.

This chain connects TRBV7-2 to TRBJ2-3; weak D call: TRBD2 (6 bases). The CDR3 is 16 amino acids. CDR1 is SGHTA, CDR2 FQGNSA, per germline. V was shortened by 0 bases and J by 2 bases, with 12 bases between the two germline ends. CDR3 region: CASSLASGGNTDTQYF. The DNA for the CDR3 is TGTGCCAGCAGCTTAGCGAGTGGCGGGAACACAGATACGCAGTATTTT.

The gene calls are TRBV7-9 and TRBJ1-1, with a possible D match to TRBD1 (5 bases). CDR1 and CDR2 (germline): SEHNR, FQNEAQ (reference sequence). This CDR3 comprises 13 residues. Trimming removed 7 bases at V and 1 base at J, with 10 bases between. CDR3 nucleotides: TGTGCCAGCACCCCGACAGCGAACACTGAAGCTTTCTTT. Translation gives CASTPTANTEAFF.

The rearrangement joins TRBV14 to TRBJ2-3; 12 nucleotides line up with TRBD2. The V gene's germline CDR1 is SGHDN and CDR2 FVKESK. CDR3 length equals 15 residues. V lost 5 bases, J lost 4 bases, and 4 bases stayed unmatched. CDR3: CASSRLAGVADTQYF. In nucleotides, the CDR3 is TGTGCCAGCAGCAGACTAGCGGGAGTTGCAGATACGCAGTATTTT.

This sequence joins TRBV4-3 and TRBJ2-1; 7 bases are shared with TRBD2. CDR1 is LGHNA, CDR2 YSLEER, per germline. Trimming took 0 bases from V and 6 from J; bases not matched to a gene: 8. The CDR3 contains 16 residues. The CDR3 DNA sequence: TGCGCCAGCAGCCAAGAAGTGGCGGGAGCCACCAATGAGCAGTTCTTC. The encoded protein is CASSQEVAGATNEQFF.

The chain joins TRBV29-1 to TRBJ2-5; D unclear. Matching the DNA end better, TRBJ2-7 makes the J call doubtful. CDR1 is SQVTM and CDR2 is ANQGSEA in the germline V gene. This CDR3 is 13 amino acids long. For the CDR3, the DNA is TGCAGCGCTCAGGTCACCAACTCCTACGAGCAGTACTTC. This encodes CSAQVTNSYEQYF.

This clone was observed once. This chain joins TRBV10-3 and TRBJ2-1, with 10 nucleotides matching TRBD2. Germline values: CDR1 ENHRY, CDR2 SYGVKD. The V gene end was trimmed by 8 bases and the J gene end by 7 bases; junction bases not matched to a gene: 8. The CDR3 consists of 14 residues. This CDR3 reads CAISAGGPNNEQFF. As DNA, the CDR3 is TGTGCCATCTCAGCGGGAGGGCCAAATAATGAGCAGTTCTTC.

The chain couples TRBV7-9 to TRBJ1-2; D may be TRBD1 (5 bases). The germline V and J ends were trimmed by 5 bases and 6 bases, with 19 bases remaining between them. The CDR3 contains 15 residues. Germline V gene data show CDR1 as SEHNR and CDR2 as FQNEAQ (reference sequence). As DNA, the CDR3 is TGTGCCAGCAGCGGGGTGGGGCGCCCCAGGGATGGCTACACCTTC. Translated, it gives CASSGVGRPRDGYTF.

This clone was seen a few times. DNA of the CDR3: TGTGCCAGCAGCCGCCCGGGACTAGGTACAGATACGCAGTATTTT. This encodes CASSRPGLGTDTQYF. The chain combines TRBV14 with TRBJ2-3, with 8 bases fitting TRBD2. CDR1 and CDR2 from the germline V gene are SGHDN and FVKESK. The junction had 6 bases not matched to a gene; V was cut back by 4 bases and J by 3 bases. The CDR3 consists of 15 residues.

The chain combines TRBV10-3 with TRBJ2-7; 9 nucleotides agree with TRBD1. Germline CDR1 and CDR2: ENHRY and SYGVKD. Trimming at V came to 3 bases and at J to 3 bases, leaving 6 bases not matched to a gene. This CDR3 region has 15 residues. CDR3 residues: CAISESGTGHYEQYF. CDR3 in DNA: TGTGCCATCAGTGAAAGTGGGACAGGGCACTACGAGCAGTACTTC.

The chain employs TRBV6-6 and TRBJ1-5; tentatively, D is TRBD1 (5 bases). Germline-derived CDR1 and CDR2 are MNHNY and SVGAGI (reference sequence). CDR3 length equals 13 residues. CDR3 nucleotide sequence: TGTGGGGGGGGTACATATAGCAATCAGCCCCAGCATTTT. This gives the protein CGGGTYSNQPQHF.

The CDR3 DNA reads as TGCGCCAGCAGCTATACCGGGACTAGCGGGAGTGGAGAGACCCAGTACTTC. This translates into CASSYTGTSGSGETQYF. J is TRBJ2-5 and V is TRBV5-1; TRBD2 agrees at 14 bases. Germline CDR1 SGHRS, CDR2 YFSETQ. The CDR3 has 17 residues. V gave up 3 bases and J gave up 4 bases; unmatched junction bases: 8.

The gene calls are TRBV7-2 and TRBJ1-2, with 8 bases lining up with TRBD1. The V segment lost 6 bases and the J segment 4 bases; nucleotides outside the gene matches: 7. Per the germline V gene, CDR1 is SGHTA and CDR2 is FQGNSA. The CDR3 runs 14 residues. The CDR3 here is CASSDLGTGYGYTF. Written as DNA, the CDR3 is TGTGCCAGCAGTGATCTCGGGACAGGCTATGGCTACACCTTC.

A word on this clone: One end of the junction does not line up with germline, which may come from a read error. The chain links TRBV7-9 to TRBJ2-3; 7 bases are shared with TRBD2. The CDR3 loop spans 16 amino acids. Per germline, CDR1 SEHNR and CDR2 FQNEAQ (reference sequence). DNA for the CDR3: TGTTCCAGCAGCTCGAGGGAGGGCGGCCTCACAGATACGCAGTATTTT. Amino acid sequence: CSSSSREGGLTDTQYF.

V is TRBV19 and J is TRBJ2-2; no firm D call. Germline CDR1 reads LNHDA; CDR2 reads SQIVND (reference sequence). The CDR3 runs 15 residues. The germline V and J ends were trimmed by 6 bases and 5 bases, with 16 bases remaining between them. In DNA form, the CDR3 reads TGTGCCAGTAGGCCCGCGGAGCTTTTTACCGGGGAGCTGTTTTTT. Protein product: CASRPAELFTGELFF.

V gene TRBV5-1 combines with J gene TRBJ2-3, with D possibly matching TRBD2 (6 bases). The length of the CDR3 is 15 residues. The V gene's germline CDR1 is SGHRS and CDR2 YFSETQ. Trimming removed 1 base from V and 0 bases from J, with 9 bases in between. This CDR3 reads CASSLTSSSTDTQYF. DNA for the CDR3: TGCGCCAGCAGCTTGACTAGCAGTAGCACAGATACGCAGTATTTT.

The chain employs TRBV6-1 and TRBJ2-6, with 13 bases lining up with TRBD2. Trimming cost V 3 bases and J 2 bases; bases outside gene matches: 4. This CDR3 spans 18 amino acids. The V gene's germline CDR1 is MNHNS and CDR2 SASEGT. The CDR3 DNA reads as TGTGCCAGCAGTGACGGACTAGCGGGAGTTCCTGGGGCCAACGTCCTGACTTTC. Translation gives CASSDGLAGVPGANVLTF.

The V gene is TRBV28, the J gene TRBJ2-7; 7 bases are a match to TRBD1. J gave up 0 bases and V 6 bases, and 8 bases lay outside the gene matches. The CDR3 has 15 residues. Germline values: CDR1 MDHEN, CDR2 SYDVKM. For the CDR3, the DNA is TGTGCCAGCAGCTCTGGACAGGCAGCCTCCTACGAGCAGTACTTC. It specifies CASSSGQAASYEQYF.